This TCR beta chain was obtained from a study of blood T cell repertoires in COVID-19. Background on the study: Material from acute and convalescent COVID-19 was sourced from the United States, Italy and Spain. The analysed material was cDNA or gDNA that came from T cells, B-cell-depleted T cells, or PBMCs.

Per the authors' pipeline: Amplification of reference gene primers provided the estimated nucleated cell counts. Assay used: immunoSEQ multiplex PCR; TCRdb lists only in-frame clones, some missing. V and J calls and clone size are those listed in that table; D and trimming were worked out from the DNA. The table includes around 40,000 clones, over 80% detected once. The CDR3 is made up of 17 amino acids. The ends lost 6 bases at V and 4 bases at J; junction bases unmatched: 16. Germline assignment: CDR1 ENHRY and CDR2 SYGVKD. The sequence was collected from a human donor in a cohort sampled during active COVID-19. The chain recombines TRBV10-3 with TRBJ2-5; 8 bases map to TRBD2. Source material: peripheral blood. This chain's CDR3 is CAISAPRSGEFGETQYF. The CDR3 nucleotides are TGTGCCATCAGCGCACCACGTAGCGGGGAGTTTGGAGAGACCCAGTACTTC.